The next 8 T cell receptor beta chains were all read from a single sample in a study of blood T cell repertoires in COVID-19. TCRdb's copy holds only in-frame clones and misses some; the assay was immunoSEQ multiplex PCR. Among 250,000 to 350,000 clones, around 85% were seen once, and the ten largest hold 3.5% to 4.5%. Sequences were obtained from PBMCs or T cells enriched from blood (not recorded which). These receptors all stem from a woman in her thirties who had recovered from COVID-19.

CDR3 nucleotide sequence: TGTGCCAGCAGTGCGATCCTGATCGGACTAGCGGGAGTCTCTGAGCAGTTCTTC. Encoded protein: CASSAILIGLAGVSEQFF. The chain couples TRBV28 to TRBJ2-1; 13 bases align to TRBD2. Germline V gene lookup returns CDR1 MDHEN and CDR2 SYDVKM. The CDR3 is 18 amino acids. Trimming at V came to 5 bases and at J to 9 bases, leaving 16 bases not matched to a gene.

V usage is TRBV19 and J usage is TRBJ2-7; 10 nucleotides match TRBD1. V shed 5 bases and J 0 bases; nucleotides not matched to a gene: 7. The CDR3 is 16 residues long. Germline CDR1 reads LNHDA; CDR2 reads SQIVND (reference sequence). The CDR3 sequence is CASSGPGQGISYEQYF. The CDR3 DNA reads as TGTGCCAGTAGTGGACCGGGACAGGGGATCTCCTACGAGCAGTACTTC.

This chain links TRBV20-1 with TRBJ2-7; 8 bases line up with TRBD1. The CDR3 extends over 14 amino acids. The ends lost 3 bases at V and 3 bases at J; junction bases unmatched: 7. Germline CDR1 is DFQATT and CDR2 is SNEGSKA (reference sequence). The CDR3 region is CSASKGQGGYEQYF. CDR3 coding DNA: TGCAGTGCTAGTAAAGGACAGGGTGGCTACGAGCAGTACTTC.

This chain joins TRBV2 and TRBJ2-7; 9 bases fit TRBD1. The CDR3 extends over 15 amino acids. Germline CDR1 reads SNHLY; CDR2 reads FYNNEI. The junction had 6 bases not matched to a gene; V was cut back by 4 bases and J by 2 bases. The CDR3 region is CASSVRQGVPYEQYF. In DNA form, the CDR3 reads TGTGCCAGCAGTGTCCGACAGGGGGTTCCCTACGAGCAGTACTTC.

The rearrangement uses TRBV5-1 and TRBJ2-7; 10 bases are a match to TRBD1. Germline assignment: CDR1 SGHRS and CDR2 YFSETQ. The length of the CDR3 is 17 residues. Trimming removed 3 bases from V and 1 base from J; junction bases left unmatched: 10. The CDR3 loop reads CASSWTPPGQGSYEQYF. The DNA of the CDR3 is TGCGCCAGCAGCTGGACCCCTCCGGGACAGGGGTCCTACGAGCAGTACTTC.

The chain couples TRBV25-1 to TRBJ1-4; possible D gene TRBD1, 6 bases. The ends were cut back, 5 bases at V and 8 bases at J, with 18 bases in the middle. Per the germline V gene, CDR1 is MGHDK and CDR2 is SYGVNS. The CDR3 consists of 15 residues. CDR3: CASSFTGLGKEKLFF. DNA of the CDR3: TGTGCCAGCAGTTTCACAGGGTTGGGCAAGGAAAAACTGTTTTTT.

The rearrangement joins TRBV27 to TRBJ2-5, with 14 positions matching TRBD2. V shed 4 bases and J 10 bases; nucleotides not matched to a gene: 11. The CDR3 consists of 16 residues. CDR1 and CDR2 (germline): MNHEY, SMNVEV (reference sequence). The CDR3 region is CASSSSTGTSGSYQYF. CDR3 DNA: TGTGCCAGCAGTTCAAGCACCGGGACTAGCGGGAGTTACCAGTACTTC.

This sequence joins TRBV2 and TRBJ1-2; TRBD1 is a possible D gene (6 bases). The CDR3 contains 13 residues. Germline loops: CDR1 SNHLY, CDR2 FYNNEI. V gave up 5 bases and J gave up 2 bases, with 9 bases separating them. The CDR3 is CASSPQGNYGYTF. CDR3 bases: TGTGCCAGCAGTCCACAGGGAAACTATGGCTACACCTTC.